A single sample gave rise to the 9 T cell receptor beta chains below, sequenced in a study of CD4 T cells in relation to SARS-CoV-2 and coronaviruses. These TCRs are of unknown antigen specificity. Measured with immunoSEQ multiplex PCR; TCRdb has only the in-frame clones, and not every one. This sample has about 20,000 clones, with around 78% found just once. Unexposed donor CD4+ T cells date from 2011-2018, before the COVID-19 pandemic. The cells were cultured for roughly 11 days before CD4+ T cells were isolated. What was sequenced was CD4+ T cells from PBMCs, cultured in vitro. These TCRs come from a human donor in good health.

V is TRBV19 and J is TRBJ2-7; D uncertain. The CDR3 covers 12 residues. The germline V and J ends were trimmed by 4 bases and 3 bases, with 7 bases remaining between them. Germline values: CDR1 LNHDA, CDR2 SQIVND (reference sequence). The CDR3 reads CASSTGLYEQYF. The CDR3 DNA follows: TGTGCCAGTAGTACAGGTCTCTACGAGCAGTACTTC. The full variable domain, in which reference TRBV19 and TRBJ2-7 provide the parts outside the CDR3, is DGGITQSPKYLFRKEGQNVTLSCEQNLNHDAMYWYRQDPGQGLRLIYYSQIVNDFQKGDIAEGYSVSREKKESFPLTVTSAQKNPTAFYLCASSTGLYEQYFGPGTRLTVT.

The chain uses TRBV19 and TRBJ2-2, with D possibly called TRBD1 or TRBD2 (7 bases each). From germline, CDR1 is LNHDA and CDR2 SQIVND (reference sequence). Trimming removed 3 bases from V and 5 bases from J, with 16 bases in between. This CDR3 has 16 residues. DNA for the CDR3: TGTGCCAGTAGTATGGGAGGGGGCGTTGGGACCGGGGAGCTGTTTTTT. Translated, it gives CASSMGGGVGTGELFF. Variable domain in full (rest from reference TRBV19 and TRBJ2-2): DGGITQSPKYLFRKEGQNVTLSCEQNLNHDAMYWYRQDPGQGLRLIYYSQIVNDFQKGDIAEGYSVSREKKESFPLTVTSAQKNPTAFYLCASSMGGGVGTGELFFGEGSRLTVL.

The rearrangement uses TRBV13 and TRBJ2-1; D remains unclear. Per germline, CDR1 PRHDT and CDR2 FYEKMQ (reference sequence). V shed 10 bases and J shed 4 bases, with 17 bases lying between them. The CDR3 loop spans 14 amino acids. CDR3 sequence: CATLRTSVYNEQFF. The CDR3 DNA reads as TGTGCCACCCTAAGAACATCGGTGTACAATGAGCAGTTCTTC.

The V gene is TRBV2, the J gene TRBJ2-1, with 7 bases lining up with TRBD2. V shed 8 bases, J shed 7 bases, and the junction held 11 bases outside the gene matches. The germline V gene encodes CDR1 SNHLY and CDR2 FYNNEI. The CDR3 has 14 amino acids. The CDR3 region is CASRRLASVNEQFF. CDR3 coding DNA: TGTGCCAGCCGCCGACTAGCTAGTGTGAATGAGCAGTTCTTC.

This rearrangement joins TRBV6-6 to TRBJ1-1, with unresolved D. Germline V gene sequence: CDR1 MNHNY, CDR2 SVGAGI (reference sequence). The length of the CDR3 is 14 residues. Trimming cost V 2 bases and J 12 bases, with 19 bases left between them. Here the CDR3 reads CASSYQPQDPRTFF. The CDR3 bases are TGTGCCAGCAGTTACCAGCCGCAAGACCCAAGGACTTTCTTT.

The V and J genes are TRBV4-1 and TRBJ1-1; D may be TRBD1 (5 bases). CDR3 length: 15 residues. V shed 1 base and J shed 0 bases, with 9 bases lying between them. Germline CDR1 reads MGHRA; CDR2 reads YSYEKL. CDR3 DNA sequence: TGCGCCAGCAGCCAAGTAGGGGTGATGAACACTGAAGCTTTCTTT. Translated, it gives CASSQVGVMNTEAFF.

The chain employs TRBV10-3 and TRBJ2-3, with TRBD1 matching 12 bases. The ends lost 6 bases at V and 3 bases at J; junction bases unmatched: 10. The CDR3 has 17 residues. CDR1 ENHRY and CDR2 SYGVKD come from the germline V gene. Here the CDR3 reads CAIRAEPGQGATDTQYF. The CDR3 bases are TGTGCCATCAGAGCTGAGCCGGGACAGGGGGCAACAGATACGCAGTATTTT.

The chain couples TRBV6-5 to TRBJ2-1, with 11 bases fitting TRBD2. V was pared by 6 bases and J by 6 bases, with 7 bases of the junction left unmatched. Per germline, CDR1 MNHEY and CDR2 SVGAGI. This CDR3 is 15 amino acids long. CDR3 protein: CASRHIAGGPNEQFF. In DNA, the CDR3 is TGTGCCAGCAGACATATAGCGGGAGGGCCCAATGAGCAGTTCTTC.

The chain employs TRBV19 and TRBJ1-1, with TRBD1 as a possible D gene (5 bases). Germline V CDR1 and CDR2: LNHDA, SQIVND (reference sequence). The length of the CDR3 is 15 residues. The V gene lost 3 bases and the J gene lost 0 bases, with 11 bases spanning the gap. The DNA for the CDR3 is TGTGCCAGTAGTATTGGGGGACTTTTGAACACTGAAGCTTTCTTT. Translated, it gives CASSIGGLLNTEAFF. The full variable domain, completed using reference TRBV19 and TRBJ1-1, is DGGITQSPKYLFRKEGQNVTLSCEQNLNHDAMYWYRQDPGQGLRLIYYSQIVNDFQKGDIAEGYSVSREKKESFPLTVTSAQKNPTAFYLCASSIGGLLNTEAFFGQGTRLTVV.